This TCR beta chain comes out of a study of control samples from healthy donors and cancer patients. Sequencing used immunoSEQ multiplex PCR; TCRdb keeps in-frame clones, though not all of them. This table has under 100,000 clones, roughly 93% appearing once. This clone was seen a few times. This CDR3 spans 16 amino acids. Deletions cut 0 bases from V and 3 bases from J, with 12 bases between. Germline-derived CDR1 and CDR2 are SEHNR and FQNEAQ (reference sequence). The V and J genes are TRBV7-9 and TRBJ2-1; a possible D gene is TRBD2 (6 bases). Material: blood. This TCR was sampled from a woman younger than 45 in good health. CDR3 coding DNA: TGTGCCAGCAGCTTAGCCCGGAGGGGAGTCTACAATGAGCAGTTCTTC. It is translated as CASSLARRGVYNEQFF.